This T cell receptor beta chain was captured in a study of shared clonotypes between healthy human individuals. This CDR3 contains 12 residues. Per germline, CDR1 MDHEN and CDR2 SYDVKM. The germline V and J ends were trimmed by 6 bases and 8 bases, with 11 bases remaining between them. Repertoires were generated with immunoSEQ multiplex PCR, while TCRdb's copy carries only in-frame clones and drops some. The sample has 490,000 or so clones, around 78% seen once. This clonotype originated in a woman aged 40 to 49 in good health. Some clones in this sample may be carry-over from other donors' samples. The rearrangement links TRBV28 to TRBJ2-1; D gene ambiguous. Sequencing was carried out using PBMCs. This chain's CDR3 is CASSPHRDEQFF. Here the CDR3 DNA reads TGTGCCAGCAGCCCCCATCGAGATGAGCAGTTCTTC.